This TCR beta chain derives from a study of cytomegalovirus exposure and HLA in healthy donors. General observations from the study: A classifier reportedly called cytomegalovirus status with high sensitivity and specificity. Among the most significant clusters, several appeared linked to common viral pathogens in a later analysis. Three chains tied to CMV proved CMV antigen-specific in vitro.

On this clone: Its antigen is not known.

Vbeta (60) and Jbeta (13) primers were used in the PCR. In the authors' workflow: The authors later counted 75 million to 90 million unique TCR beta chains, 8.5 million to 13 million of them shared. TCRdb keeps only in-frame clones here, not all; method: immunoSEQ multiplex PCR. The V and J calls and the clone size are those of that table, but D and trimming were determined from the DNA. The table records approximately 110,000 clones, around 82% of them present only once. Sequencing was done on a sample of PBMCs. This TCR was recovered from a man aged 35 to 55 in good health and CMV-seronegative.

CDR3 sequence (DNA): TGCGCCAGCAGCCCCGGACATAATAATGAGCCCCAGCATTTT. Protein sequence: CASSPGHNNEPQHF. The chain is built from TRBV5-1 and TRBJ1-5, with a tentative D call TRBD1 (5 bases). Trimming pared 4 bases from V and 8 bases from J, leaving 16 bases between. Germline assignment: CDR1 SGHRS and CDR2 YFSETQ. This CDR3 region has 14 residues.